This T cell receptor beta chain was identified during a study of shared clonotypes between healthy human individuals. Study-level background: The study enrolled two women and three men aged 18 to 49. Study-wide findings and caveats: Measured sharing among donors was expected to vary with sequencing depth.

Regarding this clone: Its specificity is unknown.

V was pared by 6 bases and J by 1 base, with 12 bases between. Per germline, CDR1 MDHEN and CDR2 SYDVKM. The length of the CDR3 is 14 residues. Here immunoSEQ multiplex PCR was the method, and the copy in TCRdb shows in-frame clones only, minus some. The sample has about half a million clones, roughly three quarters seen once; the top ten hold around 14%. The clonotype originates from a woman in her thirties or forties in good health. Some clones in this sample may be carry-over from other donors' samples. The V call is TRBV28, the J call TRBJ2-5; possibly TRBD2 for D (5 bases). The sample consisted of PBMCs. The CDR3 loop is CASRGSVSQETQYF. CDR3 in DNA: TGTGCCAGCAGGGGTAGCGTCTCCCAAGAGACCCAGTACTTC.